These 20 T cell receptor beta chains were all obtained from the same sample, sequenced in a study of quantifying T cell responses using KT2 cells. Study-wide background: RNA was reverse transcribed with TCR alpha and beta constant-region primers.

A single-stranded UMI oligo with SP2 sequence was ligated to cDNA 3' ends. An equimolar mix of RC1.1 and RC1.2 primed the beta chain across TRBC1 and TRBC2. TCRdb used MiXCR to reprocess the UMI-ligation and nested PCR reads, holding one entry per CDR3 protein. The sample contains roughly 51,000 distinct CDR3 sequences, roughly an eighth of which appear only once. Material for sequencing was PBMCs spiked with cells of the T cell clone KT2. These receptors came from a human donor.

This clonotype has only a few counts. The chain has TRBV5-4 and TRBJ2-1; no clear D gene. V gave up 1 base and J gave up 10 bases, with 6 bases separating them. The CDR3 covers 11 residues. The germline V gene has CDR1 SGHNT and CDR2 YYREEE (reference sequence). The CDR3 region is CASSLKGEQFF. As DNA, the CDR3 is TGTGCCAGCAGCTTGAAAGGGGAGCAGTTCTTC.

This clonotype was seen many times. The CDR3 loop reads CASSPPGQGSGYTF. The CDR3 nucleotides are TGTGCCAGCTCACCACCGGGACAGGGGAGTGGCTACACCTTC. The chain joins TRBV18 to TRBJ1-2; TRBD1 matches at 10 bases. CDR3 length: 14 amino acids. J lost 7 bases, V lost 0 bases, and 2 bases had no gene match. Germline V lookup: CDR1 KGHSH, CDR2 LQKENI.

The V call is TRBV29-1, the J call TRBJ2-7; TRBD1 might be the D (5 bases). V was pared by 2 bases and J by 0 bases, with 8 bases between. The CDR3 spans 13 residues. Germline loops: CDR1 SQVTM, CDR2 ANQGSEA. The CDR3 coding sequence is TGCAGCGTTGAACAGGGCTTCTCCTACGAGCAGTACTTC. Translating it yields CSVEQGFSYEQYF.

There are a few counts of this clonotype. CDR3 sequence: CASSQDLAGNLQFF. As DNA, the CDR3 is TGTGCCAGCAGCCAAGACCTAGCGGGAAATTTGCAGTTCTTC. The chain has TRBV4-2 and TRBJ2-1; TRBD2 aligns across 9 bases. The CDR3 consists of 14 residues. V lost 0 bases, J lost 12 bases, and 6 bases stayed unmatched. Germline values: CDR1 LGHNA, CDR2 YNFKEQ.

V is TRBV2 and J is TRBJ2-3; weak D call: TRBD2 (5 bases). There are 12 residues in the CDR3. CDR1 SNHLY and CDR2 FYNNEI come from the germline V gene. V was shortened by 3 bases and J by 5 bases, with 6 bases between the two germline ends. DNA of the CDR3: TGTGCCAGCAGTGATGCGGGAGATACGCAGTATTTT. Its translation is CASSDAGDTQYF.

The table lists this clonotype with a few counts. The V call is TRBV12-3 or TRBV12-4, the J call TRBJ1-5; tentatively, D is TRBD1 (5 bases). V lost 8 bases to trimming and J lost 3 bases, with 11 bases between them. This CDR3 comprises 13 residues. CDR3 loop: CASGGRDNQPQHF. The CDR3 nucleotides read TGTGCCAGCGGGGGACGAGACAATCAGCCCCAGCATTTT.

This clonotype was counted at least ten times. This chain joins TRBV29-1 and TRBJ1-1; D ambiguous. The CDR3 loop spans 13 amino acids. Germline V lookup: CDR1 SQVTM, CDR2 ANQGSEA. Trimming pared 6 bases from V and 7 bases from J, leaving 18 bases between. Here the CDR3 reads CSVKDVVGGEAFF. In DNA form, the CDR3 reads TGCAGCGTAAAGGACGTAGTGGGCGGTGAAGCTTTCTTT.

The chain uses TRBV7-8 and TRBJ1-4, with TRBD1 identical over 7 bases. Germline CDR1 and CDR2: SGHVS and FQNEAQ. The CDR3 totals 13 residues. The ends lost 4 bases at V and 7 bases at J; junction bases unmatched: 3. CDR3 protein: CASSWDSGEKLFF. The DNA for the CDR3 is TGTGCCAGCAGCTGGGACAGCGGTGAAAAACTGTTTTTT.

This clonotype was observed at least ten times. The V call is TRBV20-1, the J call TRBJ2-6; TRBD1 agrees at 9 bases. Germline-derived CDR1 and CDR2 are DFQATT and SNEGSKA (reference sequence). CDR3 length: 15 amino acids. The J segment lost 9 bases and the V segment lost 7 bases, leaving 13 bases of the junction unmatched. The CDR3 DNA reads as TGCAGTGGGGTAGACAGGGGGAAAAGAGACAACGTCCTGACTTTC. The encoded protein is CSGVDRGKRDNVLTF.

This clonotype was seen repeatedly, ten times or more. The chain joins TRBV29-1 to TRBJ2-1; 7 nucleotides align to TRBD2. Losses at the gene ends were 3 bases for V and 0 bases for J; bases not matched to a gene: 5. The CDR3 covers 15 residues. Germline loops: CDR1 SQVTM, CDR2 ANQGSEA. CDR3 sequence reads: CSVEGGGLSYNEQFF. CDR3 nucleotide sequence: TGCAGCGTTGAGGGGGGAGGGCTCTCCTACAATGAGCAGTTCTTC.

The chain carries TRBV10-3 and TRBJ2-7; perhaps TRBD1 as D (5 bases). This CDR3 spans 14 amino acids. V was cut by 0 bases and J by 6 bases, with 12 bases left in between. CDR1 is ENHRY and CDR2 is SYGVKD in the germline V gene. This chain's CDR3 is CAISESIQAREQYF. The CDR3 nucleotides read TGTGCCATCAGTGAGTCGATACAGGCCCGCGAGCAGTACTTC.

The chain couples TRBV3-1 to TRBJ2-4, with unresolved D. The V gene's germline CDR1 is LGHDT and CDR2 YNNKEL (reference sequence). Between the trimmed V and J ends, which lost 0 bases and 1 base, there was a span of 13 bases. This CDR3 has 17 residues. Here the CDR3 reads CASSQEVLPSAKNIQYF. CDR3 bases: TGTGCCAGCAGCCAAGAAGTTCTCCCATCGGCCAAAAACATTCAGTACTTC.

This chain links TRBV4-3 with TRBJ1-4, with TRBD1 as a possible D gene (5 bases). Germline V gene sequence: CDR1 LGHNA, CDR2 YSLEER. This CDR3 contains 15 residues. Trimming left V 0 bases short and J 8 bases short, with 13 bases between. In DNA, the CDR3 is TGCGCCAGCAGCCAAGATCTCCAGGGAGACGAAAAACTGTTTTTT. It specifies CASSQDLQGDEKLFF.

The genes are TRBV27 and TRBJ2-2; no clear D. The CDR3 length is 14 residues. Trimming took 2 bases from V and 4 from J, leaving 8 bases between them. Germline V gives CDR1 MNHEY, CDR2 SMNVEV (reference sequence). CDR3 sequence reads: CASSLGVGTGELFF. The CDR3 DNA reads TGTGCCAGCAGTTTAGGGGTCGGCACCGGGGAGCTGTTTTTT.

This rearrangement joins TRBV20-1 to TRBJ2-7; D perhaps matches TRBD2 (6 bases). This CDR3 spans 15 amino acids. The V end lost 3 bases, the J end lost 3 bases, and 18 bases lay between the germline ends. The V gene's germline CDR1 is DFQATT and CDR2 SNEGSKA (reference sequence). CDR3 nucleotides: TGCAGTGCTAGGGGACTGGACACCCGCTTCTACGAGCAGTACTTC. Its translation is CSARGLDTRFYEQYF.

In this sample, this clonotype turned up a few times. This chain uses TRBV6-5 with TRBJ1-1; D possibly corresponds to TRBD1 (5 bases). The CDR3 totals 13 residues. V was trimmed by 4 bases and J by 4 bases, leaving 10 bases between them. CDR1 MNHEY and CDR2 SVGAGI come from the germline V gene. DNA for the CDR3: TGTGCCAGCAGTTTATCAGGGTTCACTGAAGCTTTCTTT. This codes for CASSLSGFTEAFF.

This clonotype was seen many times. This chain's CDR3 is CASSHKTSSYNEQFF. CDR3 nucleotides: TGTGCCAGCAGCCACAAGACTAGCTCCTACAATGAGCAGTTCTTC. The chain employs TRBV7-6 and TRBJ2-1; tentatively, D is TRBD2 (6 bases). Per germline, CDR1 SGHVS and CDR2 FNYEAQ. The CDR3 runs 15 residues. Trimming stripped 5 bases from V and 0 bases from J, with 11 bases between.

This chain uses TRBV6-6 with TRBJ2-4, with 11 positions matching TRBD2. This CDR3 comprises 19 residues. The V gene's germline CDR1 is MNHNY and CDR2 SVGAGI (reference sequence). The trim removed 5 bases at V and 1 base at J, leaving 13 bases unmatched. CDR3 coding DNA: TGTGCCAGCAGTCGAGATAGCGGGGGGGCAAGGAACGCCAAAAACATTCAGTACTTC. This sequence encodes CASSRDSGGARNAKNIQYF.

This clonotype came up a few times. The chain has TRBV6-5 and TRBJ1-3; D unclear. V gave up 4 bases and J gave up 4 bases, with 14 bases separating them. The CDR3 spans 15 residues. Germline V gene sequence: CDR1 MNHEY, CDR2 SVGAGI. CDR3 region: CASSSLISVGNTIYF. The DNA for the CDR3 is TGTGCCAGCAGTTCCCTTATTTCGGTAGGAAACACCATATATTTT.

The table lists this clonotype with a few counts. This chain joins TRBV4-1 and TRBJ2-7, with 8 bases lining up with TRBD1. Germline V lookup: CDR1 MGHRA, CDR2 YSYEKL. V gave up 3 bases and J gave up 2 bases; unmatched junction bases: 6. This CDR3 contains 15 residues. In nucleotides, the CDR3 is TGCGCCAGCAGCCACCCCGGACAGGGAACCTACGAGCAGTACTTC. It yields the protein CASSHPGQGTYEQYF.